These T cell receptor beta chains were read from a single sample in a study of T cell responses to AZD1222 COVID-19 vaccine. Measured with immunoSEQ multiplex PCR; TCRdb has only the in-frame clones, and not every one. The sample lists tens of thousands of clones; about 88% were seen once. The sample in question was peripheral blood, obtained on day 0 of AZD1222 vaccination. The receptor set was obtained from an adult in good health. The CDR3 runs from the conserved cysteine through the conserved F or W. A D gene is named only where the DNA matches it firmly. Some rows mark clone size as missing; the rest say once, few, many or name a class of expanded clone.

D gene,J gene,clone size,V gene,CDR3 protein,CDR3 DNA
TRBD1,TRBJ2-1,once,TRBV12-5,CASGLRTGIYNEQFF,TGTGCTAGTGGTTTGCGGACAGGGATCTACAATGAGCAGTTCTTC
.,TRBJ1-6,.,TRBV7-2,CASSSYNSPLHF,TGTGCCAGCAGCTCCTATAATTCACCCCTCCACTTT
.,TRBJ2-7,.,TRBV4-2,CASSQGSYEQYF,TGTGCCAGCAGCCAGGGGTCGTACGAGCAGTACTTC
.,TRBJ1-6,.,TRBV12-3/TRBV12-4,CASSPNTNIALHF,TGTGCCAGCAGCCCTAATACGAATATCGCCCTCCACTTT
.,TRBJ2-7,.,TRBV11-2,CASSPSRSPSYEQYF,TGTGCCAGCAGCCCTTCGAGGTCCCCCTCCTACGAGCAGTACTTC
.,TRBJ2-7,few,TRBV6-2/TRBV6-3,CASSTGDPYEQYF,TGTGCCAGCAGTACGGGGGACCCCTACGAGCAGTACTTC
.,TRBJ1-5,.,TRBV6-5,CASRLHSNQPQHF,TGTGCCAGCAGGCTACATAGCAATCAGCCCCAGCATTTT
TRBD1,TRBJ1-1,.,TRBV7-9,CASSRDRDTEAFF,TGTGCCAGCAGCCGAGACAGGGACACTGAAGCTTTCTTT
.,TRBJ2-7,.,TRBV3-1/TRBV3-2,CASSQAPLVEQYF,TGTGCCAGCAGCCAAGCCCCGTTAGTCGAGCAGTACTTC
.,TRBJ2-4,once,TRBV7-2,CASSLVGSAAKNIQYF,TGTGCCAGCAGCTTGGTCGGGTCGGCGGCCAAAAACATTCAGTACTTC
.,TRBJ1-3,.,TRBV5-1,CASSSDSNSGNTIYF,TGCGCCAGCAGCTCGGACAGCAACTCTGGAAACACCATATATTTT
.,TRBJ2-2,.,TRBV4-3,CASSQDRRRTNTGELFF,TGCGCCAGCAGCCAAGATCGTAGGCGCACGAACACCGGGGAGCTGTTTTTT
.,TRBJ1-2,.,TRBV6-2/TRBV6-3,CASSLGGSISGYTF,TGTGCCAGCAGTTTGGGGGGCTCTATCTCCGGCTACACCTTC
.,TRBJ1-2,.,TRBV6-5,CASSYSEGTRFLLTF,TGTGCCAGCAGTTACTCGGAGGGGACAAGATTCCTACTCACCTTC
.,TRBJ2-5,once,TRBV20-1,CSAWHGTQYF,TGCAGTGCTTGGCACGGGACCCAGTACTTC
TRBD1,TRBJ2-7,few,TRBV2,CASSEGDRTYEQYF,TGTGCCAGCAGTGAGGGGGACAGGACCTACGAGCAGTACTTC
TRBD2,TRBJ2-7,.,TRBV5-1,CASSLAGGPHEQYF,TGCGCCAGCAGCTTAGCGGGAGGGCCCCACGAGCAGTACTTC
TRBD2,TRBJ2-2,.,TRBV19,CASSRTSGGYTGELFF,TGTGCCAGTAGTAGGACTAGCGGGGGGTACACCGGGGAGCTGTTTTTT
.,TRBJ2-4,.,TRBV4-1,CASSQDTGLGGNIQYF,TGCGCCAGCAGCCAAGATACTGGGTTGGGCGGAAACATTCAGTACTTC
.,TRBJ2-1,.,TRBV6-2/TRBV6-3,CASSPVRNEQFF,TGTGCCAGCAGTCCCGTACGGAATGAGCAGTTCTTC
TRBD1,TRBJ1-6,.,TRBV5-6,CASSLLGEGTGTSPLHF,TGTGCCAGCAGCCTCCTTGGTGAGGGGACAGGGACTTCACCCCTCCACTTT
TRBD2,TRBJ2-1,.,TRBV5-1,CASSLGLAVYNEQFF,TGCGCCAGCAGCTTGGGACTAGCGGTTTACAATGAGCAGTTCTTC
.,TRBJ1-2,.,TRBV6-5,CASTEDGSYGYTF,TGTGCCAGCACCGAGGACGGAAGCTATGGCTACACCTTC
TRBD1,TRBJ1-2,.,TRBV9,CASSTQAGTGKGYTF,TGTGCCAGCAGCACCCAGGCCGGGACAGGGAAAGGCTACACCTTC
.,TRBJ1-2,.,TRBV5-5,CASSLEGGTNYGYTF,TGTGCCAGCAGCTTGGAGGGAGGAACCAACTATGGCTACACCTTC
TRBD1,TRBJ1-1,once,TRBV7-3,CASSPGGQGNTEAFF,TGTGCCAGCAGCCCCGGGGGACAGGGAAACACTGAAGCTTTCTTT
TRBD1,TRBJ1-2,.,TRBV4-2,CASSQSQGEGYGYTF,TGTGCCAGCAGCCAATCACAGGGGGAAGGCTATGGCTACACCTTC
TRBD1,TRBJ1-1,.,TRBV6-5,CASSYSRGPNTEAFF,TGTGCCAGCAGTTACTCTAGGGGGCCGAACACTGAAGCTTTCTTT
.,TRBJ2-1,.,TRBV7-2,CASSSIALNEQFF,TGTGCCAGCAGCTCTATAGCCCTCAATGAGCAGTTCTTC
.,TRBJ1-1,few,TRBV4-3,CASSQDAWGTEAFF,TGCGCCAGCAGCCAAGATGCCTGGGGCACTGAAGCTTTCTTT
TRBD1,TRBJ1-2,few,TRBV28,CASRPGGGYGYTF,TGTGCCAGCAGACCAGGGGGAGGCTATGGCTACACCTTC
.,TRBJ1-1,.,TRBV27,CASRRRGNTEAFF,TGTGCCAGCAGAAGGAGAGGGAACACTGAAGCTTTCTTT
TRBD1,TRBJ2-7,.,TRBV18,CASSPEQGNSYEQYF,TGTGCCAGCTCACCAGAACAGGGGAACTCCTACGAGCAGTACTTC
TRBD1,TRBJ2-5,.,TRBV18,CASSDRQGAGETQYF,TGTGCCAGCTCAGATCGACAGGGGGCGGGAGAGACCCAGTACTTC
.,TRBJ2-1,.,TRBV7-2,CASSGGHYNNEQFF,TGTGCCAGCAGCGGCGGACACTATAACAATGAGCAGTTCTTC
TRBD1,TRBJ2-7,.,TRBV12-3/TRBV12-4,CASSWDRGYEQYF,TGTGCCAGCAGTTGGGACAGGGGGTACGAGCAGTACTTC
.,TRBJ1-1,.,TRBV7-2,CASSFHGGGEAFF,TGTGCCAGCAGCTTTCATGGGGGTGGTGAAGCTTTCTTT
.,TRBJ1-2,.,TRBV9,CASSVGTYGYTF,TGTGCCAGCAGCGTAGGGACATATGGCTACACCTTC
.,TRBJ2-1,.,TRBV4-3,CASSRESGPYNEQFF,TGCGCCAGCAGCCGGGAATCCGGGCCGTACAATGAGCAGTTCTTC
.,TRBJ1-1,.,TRBV24-1,CATSLRVAWNTEAFF,TGTGCCACCAGTTTAAGGGTCGCCTGGAACACTGAAGCTTTCTTT
.,TRBJ1-2,.,TRBV5-5,CASSSQGVSYGYTF,TGTGCCAGCAGCTCTCAAGGGGTTTCCTATGGCTACACCTTC
TRBD1,TRBJ1-4,.,TRBV7-8,CASMDRGNEKLFF,TGTGCCAGCATGGACAGGGGGAATGAAAAACTGTTTTTT
.,TRBJ2-7,.,TRBV28,CASIQAGTGGSYEQYF,TGTGCCAGCATCCAGGCCGGGACCGGGGGCTCCTACGAGCAGTACTTC
.,TRBJ1-5,.,TRBV19,CASTQQDHSNQPQHF,TGTGCCAGTACTCAACAGGACCATAGCAATCAGCCCCAGCATTTT